The rows below give T cell receptor beta chains drawn from one sample of a study of T cells in Graves' hyperthyroidism and ophthalmopathy. MiXCR, applied by TCRdb to the multiplex PCR reads, yields one record per CDR3 protein. The sample has a few hundred thousand distinct CDR3 sequences; 17% are singletons. Sample: blood. The receptors were gathered from a young woman with Graves' ophthalmopathy. The CDR3 runs from the conserved cysteine through the conserved F or W. D genes are given only for firm matches. Clone size is not always given. Where it is, it says once, few, many or a class for expanded clones.

d_call | j_call | clone_size | v_call | cdr3_aa | cdr3_nt
- | TRBJ2-2 | many | TRBV6-5 | CASSYSRQRNTGELFF | TGTGCCAGCAGTTACTCGAGGCAAAGAAACACCGGGGAGCTGTTTTTT
- | TRBJ1-3 | few | TRBV29-1 | CSVEKGHSGNTIYF | TGCAGCGTTGAAAAGGGACATTCTGGAAACACCATATATTTT
TRBD2 | TRBJ2-3 | many | TRBV28 | CASQGGGGTQYF | TGTGCCTCCCAAGGTGGGGGAGGGACGCAGTATTTT
- | TRBJ2-7 | - | TRBV5-1 | CASSLYGTREDYEQYF | TGCGCCAGCAGCTTGTATGGGACCAGAGAAGACTACGAGCAGTACTTC
- | TRBJ1-1 | many | TRBV6-5 | CASSYLAEIPGLNTEAFF | TGTGCCAGCAGTTACCTCGCAGAGATTCCGGGGTTGAACACTGAAGCTTTCTTT
- | TRBJ2-4 | many | TRBV20-1 | CSARAAGRMFKNIQYF | TGCAGTGCTAGAGCAGCAGGGCGGATGTTCAAAAACATTCAGTACTTC
- | TRBJ2-1 | many | TRBV20-1 | CSGRLGENEQFF | TGCAGTGGCCGACTAGGTGAGAATGAGCAGTTCTTC
- | TRBJ2-7 | few | TRBV7-2 | CASSSDWDTGYEQYF | TGTGCCAGCAGCTCCGACTGGGACACCGGTTATGAGCAGTACTTC
- | TRBJ2-7 | many | TRBV3-1 | CASRGGANYEQYF | TGTGCCAGCAGAGGGGGGGCAAACTACGAGCAGTACTTC
TRBD2 | TRBJ2-2 | - | TRBV12-3/TRBV12-4 | CASSRLAGGPGRELFF | TGTGCCAGCAGTCGCCTAGCGGGAGGACCGGGCCGGGAGCTGTTTTTT
TRBD2 | TRBJ2-1 | few | TRBV27 | CASISGTSGRNEQFF | TGTGCCAGCATCTCCGGGACTAGCGGGAGGAATGAGCAGTTCTTC
TRBD2 | TRBJ2-1 | - | TRBV3-1 | CASTTTSGLYNEQFF | TGTGCCAGCACCACAACTAGCGGATTATACAATGAGCAGTTCTTC
TRBD1 | TRBJ2-3 | many | TRBV28 | CASSFGQGITDTQYF | TGTGCCAGCAGTTTTGGACAGGGGATCACAGATACGCAGTATTTT
- | TRBJ1-2 | - | TRBV7-6 | CASSRQGAFGYTF | TGTGCCAGCTCTCGTCAGGGAGCGTTCGGCTACACCTTC
- | TRBJ2-7 | many | TRBV28 | CASRDVTYEQYF | TGTGCCAGCAGGGACGTCACCTACGAGCAGTACTTC
TRBD2 | TRBJ2-4 | - | TRBV29-1 | CSASGPSTKNIQYF | TGCAGCGCTAGCGGGCCCTCCACCAAAAACATTCAGTACTTC
- | TRBJ2-4 | once | TRBV6-2/TRBV6-3 | CASRDQGLENIQYF | TGTGCCAGCAGAGATCAGGGGCTGGAAAACATTCAGTACTTC
TRBD1 | TRBJ1-3 | - | TRBV30 | CAWSVLGQLSGNTIYF | TGTGCCTGGAGTGTATTGGGACAGCTCTCTGGAAACACCATATATTTT
- | TRBJ2-3 | many | TRBV11-2 | CASSLGGASTDTQYF | TGTGCCAGCAGCTTAGGCGGGGCTAGCACAGATACGCAGTATTTT
- | TRBJ1-4 | few | TRBV6-1 | CASSEAAGTNEKLFF | TGTGCCAGCAGTGAAGCAGCCGGAACTAATGAAAAACTGTTTTTT
- | TRBJ2-7 | many | TRBV27 | CASTGGRSYEQYF | TGTGCCAGCACCGGGGGGCGGTCCTACGAGCAGTACTTC
TRBD2 | TRBJ2-1 | - | TRBV19 | CASSISGTNNEQFF | TGTGCCAGTAGTATCAGCGGGACTAACAATGAGCAGTTCTTC
TRBD2 | TRBJ2-3 | many | TRBV7-3 | CASSPNGLAGADTQYF | TGTGCCAGCAGCCCTAATGGACTAGCGGGAGCAGATACGCAGTATTTT
TRBD1 | TRBJ1-2 | - | TRBV20-1 | CSAARSGGDYGYTF | TGCAGTGCTGCTCGTTCAGGGGGAGACTATGGCTACACCTTC
- | TRBJ1-5 | few | TRBV20-1 | CSARDGWPGNQPQHF | TGCAGTGCTAGAGATGGATGGCCCGGCAATCAGCCCCAGCATTTT
- | TRBJ1-5 | few | TRBV20-1 | CSAAQGFNQPQHF | TGCAGTGCCGCACAGGGATTCAATCAGCCCCAGCATTTT
TRBD2 | TRBJ2-7 | - | TRBV20-1 | CSASPGLAGGNEQYF | TGCAGTGCATCTCCCGGGCTAGCGGGAGGGAACGAGCAGTACTTC
TRBD2 | TRBJ2-1 | - | TRBV14 | CASSYGLAGVFEQFF | TGTGCCAGCAGCTACGGACTAGCGGGAGTTTTTGAGCAGTTCTTC
TRBD1 | TRBJ1-2 | many | TRBV30 | CAWGTGSALGYTF | TGTGCCTGGGGGACAGGGAGTGCATTAGGCTACACCTTC
- | TRBJ2-7 | - | TRBV30 | CAWSRLGSPYEQYF | TGTGCCTGGAGCCGACTGGGGAGCCCCTACGAGCAGTACTTC
- | TRBJ2-7 | many | TRBV27 | CASSLSALGDYEQYF | TGTGCCAGCAGTTTATCGGCGCTGGGGGACTACGAGCAGTACTTC
TRBD1 | TRBJ1-1 | many | TRBV2 | CASVDRALNTEAFF | TGTGCCAGCGTAGACAGGGCGTTGAACACTGAAGCTTTCTTT
TRBD2 | TRBJ2-1 | many | TRBV28 | CASSGGTSGRGEQFF | TGTGCCAGCAGTGGAGGGACTAGCGGGAGGGGCGAGCAGTTCTTC
TRBD2 | TRBJ2-5 | few | TRBV3-1 | CASSRPGLAGETQYF | TGTGCCAGCAGCCGCCCGGGACTAGCGGGAGAGACCCAGTACTTC
- | TRBJ2-7 | - | TRBV7-2 | CASSLYLGLSYEQYF | TGTGCCAGCAGCTTATATCTAGGGCTATCCTACGAGCAGTACTTC
- | TRBJ1-1 | many | TRBV18 | CASQVGRVNTEAFF | TGTGCCAGCCAAGTGGGACGCGTGAACACTGAAGCTTTCTTT
- | TRBJ1-1 | many | TRBV6-1 | CASSEWATRAEAFF | TGTGCCAGCAGTGAATGGGCGACAAGAGCTGAAGCTTTCTTT
- | TRBJ1-2 | few | TRBV18 | CASSPENSVASYGYTF | TGTGCCAGCTCACCCGAAAACAGCGTCGCTTCTTATGGCTACACCTTC
- | TRBJ2-5 | many | TRBV3-1 | CASSQEGGGRGETQYF | TGTGCCAGCAGCCAAGAAGGCGGCGGAAGAGGGGAGACCCAGTACTTC
- | TRBJ2-5 | many | TRBV12-3/TRBV12-4 | CASNLGQVGETQYF | TGTGCCAGCAACCTGGGGCAGGTCGGGGAGACCCAGTACTTC
TRBD1 | TRBJ2-1 | - | TRBV20-1 | CSAPVQGALIKQFF | TGCAGTGCTCCCGTGCAGGGGGCGTTAATTAAGCAGTTCTTC
TRBD1 | TRBJ1-5 | - | TRBV20-1 | CSARDPMDRGQPQHF | TGCAGTGCTAGAGATCCCATGGACAGGGGTCAGCCCCAGCATTTT
TRBD1 | TRBJ1-4 | few | TRBV20-1 | CSARTGQGKNEKLFF | TGCAGTGCTAGAACGGGACAGGGAAAAAATGAAAAACTGTTTTTT
TRBD1 | TRBJ2-2 | many | TRBV7-2 | CASSFDRGDNGELFF | TGTGCCAGCAGCTTCGACAGGGGAGATAACGGGGAGCTGTTTTTT
TRBD2 | TRBJ2-1 | - | TRBV28 | CASSLLSGLAGGPAYNEQFF | TGTGCCAGCAGTTTATTGTCGGGACTAGCGGGAGGGCCGGCCTACAATGAGCAGTTCTTC
TRBD1 | TRBJ2-3 | many | TRBV3-1 | CASSQGDRGPTDTQYF | TGTGCCAGCAGCCAAGGGGACAGGGGCCCCACAGATACGCAGTATTTT
- | TRBJ1-5 | many | TRBV7-2 | CASSRDSRDQPQHF | TGTGCCAGCAGCCGCGATTCCAGGGATCAGCCCCAGCATTTT
TRBD2 | TRBJ2-7 | many | TRBV13 | CASSPRTSGSYEQYF | TGTGCCAGCAGCCCAAGGACTAGCGGGAGTTACGAGCAGTACTTC
- | TRBJ2-1 | many | TRBV7-3 | CASSSPLASGEQFF | TGTGCCAGCAGCTCGCCCCTAGCTTCCGGTGAGCAGTTCTTC
- | TRBJ2-5 | - | TRBV5-1 | CASMGLRVQETQYF | TGCGCCAGCATGGGGTTAAGGGTCCAAGAGACCCAGTACTTC
- | TRBJ2-2 | few | TRBV7-9 | CASSPRGSATGELFF | TGTGCCAGCAGCCCAAGGGGGTCTGCCACCGGGGAGCTGTTTTTT